A single sample gave rise to the 11 T cell receptor beta chains below, sequenced in a study of cytomegalovirus exposure and HLA in healthy donors. The PCR had 60 Vbeta and 13 Jbeta primers. Assay: immunoSEQ multiplex PCR; the TCRdb copy retains only in-frame clones and omits some. The sample lists roughly 120,000 clones, 80% to 90% occurring once. Sequenced sample: PBMCs. The receptor source for this set is a woman between 25 and 40 years old in good health and CMV-seronegative.

V usage is TRBV27 and J usage is TRBJ2-7; 12 bases are shared with TRBD1. CDR3 length: 14 amino acids. Germline V gives CDR1 MNHEY, CDR2 SMNVEV (reference sequence). V dropped 2 bases and J dropped 5; count of bases not matched to a gene: 1. The CDR3 spells CASSLGTGGNEQYF. The CDR3 nucleotides read TGTGCCAGCAGTTTAGGGACAGGGGGCAACGAGCAGTACTTC.

The chain joins TRBV2 to TRBJ1-5; possibly TRBD1 for D (6 bases). The ends were cut back, 3 bases at V and 2 bases at J, with 8 bases in the middle. This CDR3 region has 14 residues. Germline loops: CDR1 SNHLY, CDR2 FYNNEI. CDR3 sequence reads: CASSENRGNQPQHF. In DNA, the CDR3 is TGTGCCAGCAGTGAGAACAGGGGCAATCAGCCCCAGCATTTT.

The chain has TRBV6-5 and TRBJ2-5; 11 bases are a match to TRBD2. Looked up from germline, CDR1 is MNHEY and CDR2 is SVGAGI. This CDR3 is built from 15 residues. The ends lost 8 bases at V and 4 bases at J; junction bases unmatched: 9. CDR3 sequence reads: CASAVAGGGGETQYF. The CDR3 DNA follows: TGTGCCAGCGCCGTAGCGGGAGGGGGCGGAGAGACCCAGTACTTC.

The chain has TRBV9 and TRBJ2-1, with 7 bases fitting TRBD2. The CDR3 covers 16 residues. Trimming at V came to 3 bases and at J to 0 bases, leaving 6 bases not matched to a gene. The germline gives CDR1 SGDLS, CDR2 YYNGEE. The CDR3 loop reads CASSALGTTSYNEQFF. The CDR3 bases are TGTGCCAGCAGCGCCCTCGGGACTACCTCCTACAATGAGCAGTTCTTC.

The chain couples TRBV7-3 to TRBJ1-1; 8 nucleotides line up with TRBD1. After removal of 5 bases from V and 1 base from J, the junction contained 9 bases not matched to a gene. The germline gives CDR1 SGHTA, CDR2 FQGTGA. The CDR3 runs to 16 residues. CDR3 in DNA: TGTGCCAGCAGCCCCCAGTCAGGGACAGGGAACACTGAAGCTTTCTTT. This encodes CASSPQSGTGNTEAFF.

The rearrangement joins TRBV12-5 to TRBJ2-1; D perhaps matches TRBD2 (7 bases). From germline, CDR1 is LGHNT and CDR2 FRNRAP. The CDR3 contains 16 residues. The germline V and J ends were trimmed by 6 bases and 5 bases, with 20 bases remaining between them. The DNA of the CDR3 is TGTGCTAGTGGCTCGAGTAAGGGGGGGACGGACAATGAGCAGTTCTTC. It codes for CASGSSKGGTDNEQFF.

V usage is TRBV27 and J usage is TRBJ1-2; the D gene is possibly TRBD1 (6 bases). CDR1 and CDR2 (germline): MNHEY, SMNVEV (reference sequence). This CDR3 has 13 amino acids. The ends were cut back, 5 bases at V and 8 bases at J, with 15 bases in the middle. CDR3: CASSPDRFVGYTF. CDR3 sequence (DNA): TGTGCCAGCAGTCCAGACAGGTTTGTGGGCTACACCTTC.

The rearrangement links TRBV27 to TRBJ2-7, with 12 nucleotides matching TRBD1. V lost 5 bases, J lost 2 bases, and 13 bases stayed unmatched. Looked up from germline, CDR1 is MNHEY and CDR2 is SMNVEV (reference sequence). CDR3 length equals 18 residues. CDR3 protein: CASSTRDRGRGIAYEQYF. CDR3 nucleotide sequence: TGTGCCAGCAGTACCCGGGACAGGGGGCGAGGGATCGCCTACGAGCAGTACTTC.

This clone was observed once. The chain recombines TRBV11-1 with TRBJ1-1; D is possibly TRBD1 (5 bases). V was pared by 7 bases and J by 7 bases, with 16 bases between. Germline lookup yields CDR1 SGHAT and CDR2 FQDESV (reference sequence). The CDR3 runs to 13 residues. The DNA of the CDR3 is TGTGCCAGCAAGTGGTTCAGGGAAGATGAAGCTTTCTTT. The encoded protein is CASKWFREDEAFF.

The chain uses TRBV12-5 and TRBJ2-3, with TRBD1 matching over 12 bases. Losses at the gene ends were 6 bases for V and 4 bases for J; bases not matched to a gene: 2. The CDR3 is 14 residues long. The germline V gene has CDR1 LGHNT and CDR2 FRNRAP. The CDR3 coding sequence is TGTGCTAGTGGCGGGACAGGGGGCGCAGATACGCAGTATTTT. It codes for CASGGTGGADTQYF.

The genes are TRBV7-8 and TRBJ2-1, with 14 nucleotides matching TRBD2. The CDR3 is made up of 16 amino acids. The germline V gene has CDR1 SGHVS and CDR2 FQNEAQ. V was clipped by 5 bases and J by 8 bases; unmatched bases: 8. CDR3 protein: CASSAGTSGSYDEQFF. CDR3 nucleotides: TGTGCCAGCAGCGCCGGGACTAGCGGGAGTTACGATGAGCAGTTCTTC.